These 27 T cell receptor beta chains share one sample of origin, sequenced in a study of blood T cell repertoires in COVID-19. Profiled with immunoSEQ multiplex PCR; TCRdb holds only in-frame clones, not every one. The sample comprises 30,000 to 35,000 clones, about 87% of which are singletons, and 13% to 15% rests with the top ten. Material: peripheral blood. These TCRs come from a man aged 60-69 years with active COVID-19.

This clone appeared a few times. The rearrangement joins TRBV28 to TRBJ1-5; the D gene is possibly TRBD1 (6 bases). The CDR3 extends over 14 amino acids. Trimming stripped 8 bases from V and 9 bases from J, with 20 bases between. Germline CDR1 is MDHEN and CDR2 is SYDVKM. The DNA for the CDR3 is TGTGCCAGCTCTCCTCGGGGGGGCGGCCGGCCCCAGCATTTT. This translates into CASSPRGGGRPQHF.

The chain couples TRBV15 to TRBJ2-3, with TRBD2 matching over 10 bases. V trimming: 1 base; J trimming: 4 bases; junction bases outside the gene matches: 2. The CDR3 consists of 15 residues. Germline values: CDR1 LNHNV, CDR2 YYDKDF (reference sequence). The chain's CDR3 is CATSRGLAGADTQYF. CDR3 DNA: TGTGCCACCAGCAGAGGGCTAGCGGGAGCAGATACGCAGTATTTT.

The chain uses TRBV19 and TRBJ2-7; D not certain. V dropped 3 bases and J dropped 2 bases, with 8 bases sitting between them. The CDR3 is made up of 13 amino acids. Germline CDR1 and CDR2: LNHDA and SQIVND (reference sequence). The CDR3 DNA sequence: TGTGCCAGTAGTATCTCTGAGGCCTACGAGCAGTACTTC. Translated, it gives CASSISEAYEQYF.

The J gene is TRBJ1-5, the V gene TRBV9; maybe TRBD1 (5 bases). Germline-derived CDR1 and CDR2 are SGDLS and YYNGEE. Trimming cost V 2 bases and J 5 bases, with 14 bases left between them. This CDR3 comprises 15 residues. CDR3 sequence reads: CASSVTGLPDQPQHF. The CDR3 bases are TGTGCCAGCAGCGTGACGGGACTCCCCGATCAGCCCCAGCATTTT.

The chain joins TRBV10-1 to TRBJ1-1, with 9 bases that match TRBD1. This CDR3 region has 15 residues. The V gene's germline CDR1 is WNHNN and CDR2 SYGVQD (reference sequence). V was pared by 6 bases and J by 1 base, with 6 bases of the junction left unmatched. CDR3 coding DNA: TGCGCCAGCAGCTCGGGACAGGGTACGAACACTGAAGCTTTCTTT. Its translation: CASSSGQGTNTEAFF.

V usage is TRBV29-1 and J usage is TRBJ2-7; D may be TRBD2 (5 bases). The CDR3 has 13 amino acids. Trimming left V 3 bases short and J 3 bases short, with 12 bases between. The germline CDR1 and CDR2 sequences are SQVTM and ANQGSEA. The chain's CDR3 is CSVDWSGNYEQYF. The CDR3, as DNA: TGCAGCGTTGATTGGTCGGGAAACTACGAGCAGTACTTC.

The chain joins TRBV5-1 to TRBJ2-5, with D possibly being TRBD1 (6 bases). The V gene's germline CDR1 is SGHRS and CDR2 YFSETQ. The CDR3 has 15 residues. Trimming stripped 0 bases from V and 4 bases from J, with 13 bases between. This CDR3 is CASSLVSGAGETQYF. Here the CDR3 DNA reads TGCGCCAGCAGCTTGGTTTCAGGGGCGGGAGAGACCCAGTACTTC.

V is TRBV3-1 (or the pseudogene TRBV3-2) and J is TRBJ2-2; 9 bases align to TRBD1. Germline V gene data show CDR1 as LGHDT and CDR2 as YNNKEL (reference sequence). This CDR3 has 16 amino acids. Trimming cost V 4 bases and J 1 base; bases outside gene matches: 4. The chain's CDR3 is CASSLWDRENTGELFF. The CDR3 coding sequence is TGTGCCAGCAGCCTCTGGGACAGGGAGAACACCGGGGAGCTGTTTTTT.

This clone was detected once. The genes are TRBV5-4 and TRBJ2-2, with 7 bases matching TRBD2. The CDR3 contains 15 residues. V gave up 7 bases and J gave up 1 base; unmatched junction bases: 7. Looked up from germline, CDR1 is SGHNT and CDR2 is YYREEE (reference sequence). The chain's CDR3 is CASDDQRGNTGELFF. The DNA for the CDR3 is TGTGCCAGCGACGACCAGCGGGGGAACACCGGGGAGCTGTTTTTT.

The CDR3 loop reads CATGRDVDGKETQYF. CDR3 DNA: TGTGCCACCGGTCGCGACGTTGACGGGAAAGAGACCCAGTACTTC. The rearrangement uses TRBV6-5 and TRBJ2-5; possible D gene TRBD2, 5 bases. Looked up from germline, CDR1 is MNHEY and CDR2 is SVGAGI. V was cut by 10 bases and J by 3 bases, with 21 bases left in between. This CDR3 has 15 amino acids.

The chain employs TRBV28 and TRBJ2-6; D is perhaps TRBD2 (5 bases). V was shortened by 8 bases and J by 1 base, with 21 bases between the two germline ends. The CDR3 is 18 residues long. In germline, CDR1 is MDHEN, CDR2 SYDVKM. CDR3 residues: CASHLGMGDLSGANVLTF. The CDR3 DNA reads TGTGCCAGCCACCTCGGTATGGGAGACCTTTCTGGGGCCAACGTCCTGACTTTC.

V and J are TRBV3-1 (or the pseudogene TRBV3-2) and TRBJ1-2; 7 bases agree with TRBD1. The germline V gene encodes CDR1 LGHDT and CDR2 YNNKEL (reference sequence). This CDR3 spans 17 amino acids. With V trimmed by 5 bases and J by 7 bases, 19 bases remained unmatched. The CDR3 DNA reads TGTGCCAGCAGCGAAACCACCCTCGGAACAGGGGATCCTGGCTACACCTTC. Its translation is CASSETTLGTGDPGYTF.

The genes are TRBV5-4 and TRBJ1-2, with a tentative D call TRBD1 (6 bases). The CDR3 length is 15 residues. Germline CDR1 SGHNT, CDR2 YYREEE (reference sequence). V gave up 1 base and J gave up 4 bases, with 14 bases separating them. The CDR3 protein is CASSLLAGVGYGYTF. The CDR3 nucleotides are TGTGCCAGCAGCTTGTTGGCAGGGGTCGGCTATGGCTACACCTTC.

The V gene is TRBV5-6, the J gene TRBJ2-3; 7 bases are a match to TRBD1. V lost 5 bases to trimming and J lost 0 bases; unmatched junction nucleotides: 6. The CDR3 runs 15 residues. The V gene's germline CDR1 is SGHDT and CDR2 YYEEEE. CDR3 sequence (DNA): TGTGCCAGCAGGACCCGGACAGGAAGCACAGATACGCAGTATTTT. This gives the protein CASRTRTGSTDTQYF.

This rearrangement joins TRBV19 to TRBJ2-1; 12 bases line up with TRBD2. V shed 6 bases and J 4 bases; nucleotides not matched to a gene: 4. The CDR3 consists of 15 residues. Germline assignment: CDR1 LNHDA and CDR2 SQIVND (reference sequence). DNA for the CDR3: TGTGCCAGTAGCCAGACTAGCGGGAGTTACAATGAGCAGTTCTTC. Amino acids: CASSQTSGSYNEQFF.

This sequence joins TRBV15 and TRBJ2-2, with 14 bases fitting TRBD2. The V and J ends lost 2 bases and 4 bases, in that order; junction bases with no gene match: 3. The CDR3 is 17 amino acids. Germline V CDR1 and CDR2: LNHNV, YYDKDF (reference sequence). The CDR3 spells CATSRPGLAGVTGELFF. The CDR3 DNA reads as TGTGCCACCAGCAGACCGGGACTAGCGGGGGTCACCGGGGAGCTGTTTTTT.

The chain recombines TRBV3-1 (or the pseudogene TRBV3-2) with TRBJ2-3; 11 nucleotides align to TRBD2. J lost 5 bases, V lost 4 bases, and 11 bases had no gene match. In germline, CDR1 is LGHDT, CDR2 YNNKEL (reference sequence). This CDR3 is 17 amino acids long. The CDR3, as DNA: TGTGCCAGCAGCCGGTCAACTAGCGGGAGTCGAGGAGATACGCAGTATTTT. This translates into CASSRSTSGSRGDTQYF.

This chain links TRBV5-1 with TRBJ2-7, with D maybe TRBD1 (7 bases). The germline gives CDR1 SGHRS, CDR2 YFSETQ. V was shortened by 2 bases and J by 3 bases, with 12 bases between the two germline ends. The CDR3 sequence is 14 residues long. The CDR3, as DNA: TGCGCCAGCAGCTTAAGACAGGGAGGCTACGAGCAGTACTTC. Encoded protein: CASSLRQGGYEQYF. Full variable domain (remainder filled in from reference TRBV5-1 and TRBJ2-7): KAGVTQTPRYLIKTRGQQVTLSCSPISGHRSVSWYQQTPGQGLQFLFEYFSETQRNKGNFPGRFSGRQFSNSRSEMNVSTLELGDSALYLCASSLRQGGYEQYFGPGTRLTVT.

The J gene is TRBJ1-4, the V gene TRBV6-5; a weak D match, TRBD1 (6 bases). The CDR3 is 16 residues long. The germline V and J ends were trimmed by 0 bases and 8 bases, with 16 bases remaining between them. In germline, CDR1 is MNHEY, CDR2 SVGAGI. The CDR3 sequence is CASSYSGTRFVEKLFF. The DNA for the CDR3 is TGTGCCAGCAGTTACTCCGGGACACGATTCGTAGAAAAACTGTTTTTT.

This chain connects TRBV24-1 to TRBJ2-1; 14 nucleotides align to TRBD2. The V segment lost 1 base and the J segment 2 bases; nucleotides outside the gene matches: 3. This CDR3 contains 18 residues. Germline CDR1 reads KGHDR; CDR2 reads SFDVKD. This chain's CDR3 is CATSDFGTSGSPYNEQFF. The CDR3 bases are TGTGCCACCAGTGATTTCGGGACTAGCGGGAGTCCCTACAATGAGCAGTTCTTC.

The V and J genes are TRBV7-8 and TRBJ2-1; 8 nucleotides agree with TRBD2. Losses at the gene ends were 2 bases for V and 8 bases for J; bases not matched to a gene: 11. CDR3 length equals 16 residues. Germline assignment: CDR1 SGHVS and CDR2 FQNEAQ. Here the CDR3 DNA reads TGTGCCAGCAGCTTACTGAGCGGGAGCATACGGGATGAGCAGTTCTTC. Its translation is CASSLLSGSIRDEQFF.

The chain uses TRBV7-2 and TRBJ1-2; TRBD1 might be the D (5 bases). The CDR3 contains 16 residues. The V end was cut by 2 bases, the J end by 6 bases, with 19 bases between. Germline CDR1 and CDR2: SGHTA and FQGNSA. CDR3 in amino acids: CASSLFRNVGPHGYTF. CDR3 DNA: TGTGCCAGCAGCTTATTCCGTAACGTGGGGCCCCATGGCTACACCTTC. The whole variable domain, filled in from reference TRBV7-2 and TRBJ1-2, reads GAGVSQSPSNKVTEKGKDVELRCDPISGHTALYWYRQSLGQGLEFLIYFQGNSAPDKSGLPSDRFSAERTGGSVSTLTIQRTQQEDSAVYLCASSLFRNVGPHGYTFGSGTRLTVV.

This clone has only one observation. The V call is TRBV5-1, the J call TRBJ1-2, with TRBD1 matching over 7 bases. Germline V lookup: CDR1 SGHRS, CDR2 YFSETQ. This CDR3 is built from 13 residues. J lost 2 bases, V lost 3 bases, and 1 base had no gene match. CDR3 residues: CASSSGQNYGYTF. The CDR3, as DNA: TGCGCCAGCAGCTCGGGACAGAACTATGGCTACACCTTC.

The gene calls are TRBV19 and TRBJ1-4; perhaps TRBD1 as D (6 bases). The CDR3 covers 14 residues. Trimming stripped 8 bases from V and 8 bases from J, with 18 bases between. The V gene's germline CDR1 is LNHDA and CDR2 SQIVND (reference sequence). This CDR3 reads CASSRGGWEEKLFF. For the CDR3, the DNA is TGTGCCAGTTCCCGGGGGGGCTGGGAGGAAAAACTGTTTTTT.

The rearrangement links TRBV6-2 or TRBV6-3 to TRBJ2-1; 9 bases fit TRBD2. V was pared by 6 bases and J by 1 base, with 4 bases of the junction left unmatched. From germline, CDR1 is MNHEY and CDR2 SVGEGT. The CDR3 runs to 15 residues. The CDR3 here is CASSRAGGSYNEQFF. CDR3 in DNA: TGTGCCAGCAGCAGAGCGGGAGGTTCCTACAATGAGCAGTTCTTC.

J is TRBJ2-7 and V is TRBV7-8, with 8 bases matching TRBD2. The CDR3 is 13 amino acids. The V segment lost 7 bases and the J segment 5 bases; nucleotides outside the gene matches: 7. In germline, CDR1 is SGHVS, CDR2 FQNEAQ. The CDR3 loop reads CASNHGRAHEQYF. DNA of the CDR3: TGTGCCAGCAATCACGGGAGGGCCCACGAGCAGTACTTC.

The rearrangement joins TRBV4-1 to TRBJ2-7; D possibly corresponds to TRBD2 (5 bases). V was pared by 6 bases and J by 0 bases, with 15 bases between. The CDR3 has 15 residues. Per germline, CDR1 MGHRA and CDR2 YSYEKL. CDR3 sequence reads: CASRLGHGSSYEQYF. CDR3 nucleotide sequence: TGCGCCAGCAGACTAGGGCACGGATCCTCCTACGAGCAGTACTTC.